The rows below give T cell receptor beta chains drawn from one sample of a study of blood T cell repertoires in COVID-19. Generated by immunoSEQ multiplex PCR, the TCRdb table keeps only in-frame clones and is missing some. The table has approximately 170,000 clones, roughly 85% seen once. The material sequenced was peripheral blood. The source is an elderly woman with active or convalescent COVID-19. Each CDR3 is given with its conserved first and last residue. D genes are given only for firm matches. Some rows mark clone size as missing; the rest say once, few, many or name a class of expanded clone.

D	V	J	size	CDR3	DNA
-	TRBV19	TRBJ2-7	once	CASSISGYYEQYF	TGTGCCAGTAGTATATCGGGGTACTACGAGCAGTACTTC
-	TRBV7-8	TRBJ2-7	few	CASSLGRVQPSYEQYF	TGTGCCAGCAGCTTAGGCAGGGTCCAACCGTCCTACGAGCAGTACTTC
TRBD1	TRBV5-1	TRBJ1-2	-	CASSFSHGTGFDGYTF	TGCGCCAGCAGCTTCTCCCATGGGACAGGGTTTGATGGCTACACCTTC
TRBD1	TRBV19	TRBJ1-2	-	CASSKIPGGAYGYTF	TGTGCCAGTAGTAAAATTCCAGGGGGCGCTTATGGCTACACCTTC
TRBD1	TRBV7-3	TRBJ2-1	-	CASSPRDRGNNEQFF	TGTGCCAGCAGCCCGCGGGACAGGGGTAACAATGAGCAGTTCTTC
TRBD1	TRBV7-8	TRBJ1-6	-	CASSPGGTGDNSPLHF	TGTGCCAGCAGCCCAGGGGGGACAGGGGATAATTCACCCCTCCACTTT
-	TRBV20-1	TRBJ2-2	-	CSASRQPGELFF	TGCAGTGCGAGTAGACAGCCCGGGGAGCTGTTTTTT
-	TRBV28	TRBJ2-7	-	CASSRIGGALYEQYF	TGTGCCAGCAGTAGAATAGGGGGGGCTCTCTACGAGCAGTACTTC
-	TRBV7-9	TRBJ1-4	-	CATQGPRGEKLFF	TGTGCCACACAGGGCCCAAGGGGTGAAAAACTGTTTTTT
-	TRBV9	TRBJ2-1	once	CASSVGLGRGYNEQFF	TGTGCCAGCAGCGTAGGGTTGGGTAGGGGATACAATGAGCAGTTCTTC
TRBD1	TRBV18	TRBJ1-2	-	CASSPGTGVGGYTF	TGTGCCAGCTCACCCGGGACAGGGGTAGGTGGCTACACCTTC
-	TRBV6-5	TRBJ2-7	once	CASSSAGGQPYEQYF	TGTGCCAGCAGTTCAGCCGGGGGACAGCCCTACGAGCAGTACTTC
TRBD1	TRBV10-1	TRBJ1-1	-	CASSDPDRGITEAFF	TGCGCCAGCAGTGACCCGGACAGGGGGATTACTGAAGCTTTCTTT
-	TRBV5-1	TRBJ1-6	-	CASSLVPNSPLHF	TGCGCCAGCAGCTTGGTCCCAAATTCACCCCTCCACTTT
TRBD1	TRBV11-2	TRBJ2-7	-	CASSFVTGGSGEQYF	TGTGCCAGCAGCTTCGTGACAGGGGGCTCCGGGGAGCAGTACTTC
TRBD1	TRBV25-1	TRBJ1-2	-	CASSDETGKNYGYTF	TGTGCCAGCAGTGACGAGACAGGGAAGAACTATGGCTACACCTTC
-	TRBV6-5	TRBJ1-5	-	CASSLDRNQPQHF	TGTGCCAGCAGCCTCGACAGAAATCAGCCCCAGCATTTT
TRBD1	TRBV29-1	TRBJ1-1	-	CSVGQGLNTEAFF	TGCAGCGTGGGACAGGGATTGAACACTGAAGCTTTCTTT
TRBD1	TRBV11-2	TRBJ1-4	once	CASKTGTGSEKLFF	TGTGCCAGCAAAACCGGGACAGGGAGTGAAAAACTGTTTTTT
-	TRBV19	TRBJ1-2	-	CASTTSGTSGYTF	TGTGCCAGTACCACGTCAGGGACTTCTGGCTACACCTTC
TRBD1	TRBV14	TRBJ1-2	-	CASSQTGGYGYTF	TGTGCCAGCAGCCAAACAGGGGGCTATGGCTACACCTTC
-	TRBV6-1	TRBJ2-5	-	CASSEGAGAGETQYF	TGTGCCAGCAGTGAAGGGGCAGGGGCGGGAGAGACCCAGTACTTC
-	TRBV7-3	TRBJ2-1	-	CASSSGTFNEQFF	TGTGCCAGCAGCTCCGGGACATTCAATGAGCAGTTCTTC
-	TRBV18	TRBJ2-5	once	CASSREETQYF	TGTGCCAGCTCAAGGGAGGAGACCCAGTACTTC
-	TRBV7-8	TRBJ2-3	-	CASSNEARDTQYF	TGTGCCAGCAGCAATGAGGCGAGAGATACGCAGTATTTT
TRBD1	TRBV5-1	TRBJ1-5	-	CASSLGTASNQPQHF	TGCGCCAGCAGCTTAGGGACAGCCAGCAATCAGCCCCAGCATTTT
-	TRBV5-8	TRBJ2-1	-	CASSLVGTYNEQFF	TGTGCCAGCAGCTTGGTCGGGACCTACAATGAGCAGTTCTTC
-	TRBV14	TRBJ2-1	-	CASSPALLPTEQFF	TGTGCCAGCAGCCCAGCCCTACTACCCACTGAGCAGTTCTTC
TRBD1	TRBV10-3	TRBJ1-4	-	CAIRSHRGRGEKLFF	TGTGCCATCAGGAGCCACAGGGGGCGAGGTGAAAAACTGTTTTTT
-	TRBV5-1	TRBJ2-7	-	CASSLSGERYEQYF	TGCGCCAGCAGCTTGTCAGGGGAAAGATACGAGCAGTACTTC
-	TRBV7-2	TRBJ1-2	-	CASSLVAGVGYGYTF	TGTGCCAGCAGCTTAGTGGCCGGGGTGGGCTATGGCTACACCTTC
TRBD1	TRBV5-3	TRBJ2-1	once	CARSLDRGHGEQFF	TGTGCCAGAAGCTTGGACAGGGGACACGGTGAGCAGTTCTTC
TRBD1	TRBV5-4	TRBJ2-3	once	CASSWDRAADTQYF	TGTGCCAGCAGCTGGGACAGGGCGGCAGATACGCAGTATTTT
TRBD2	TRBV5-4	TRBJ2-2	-	CASSLGGLAGTGELFF	TGTGCCAGCAGCTTAGGAGGACTAGCTGGCACCGGGGAGCTGTTTTTT
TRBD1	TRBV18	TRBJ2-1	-	CASSPGTGVAVLYNEQFF	TGTGCCAGCTCACCCGGGACAGGGGTGGCGGTTCTCTACAATGAGCAGTTCTTC
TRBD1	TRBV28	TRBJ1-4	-	CASRKPAGTGEKLFF	TGTGCCAGCAGGAAACCCGCCGGGACAGGTGAAAAACTGTTTTTT
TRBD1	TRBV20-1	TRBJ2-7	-	CSAQGATEYF	TGCAGTGCACAGGGGGCGACGGAGTACTTC
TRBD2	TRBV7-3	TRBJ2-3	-	CASSLVAGADTQYF	TGTGCCAGCAGCTTGGTAGCGGGAGCAGATACGCAGTATTTT
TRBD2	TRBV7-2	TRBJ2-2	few	CASSPGTTGGELFF	TGTGCCAGCAGCCCCGGGACTACTGGGGGGGAGCTGTTTTTT
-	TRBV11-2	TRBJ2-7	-	CASSPTRQATWSEQYF	TGTGCCAGCAGCCCAACTCGACAGGCCACGTGGAGCGAGCAGTACTTC
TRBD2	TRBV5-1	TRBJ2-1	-	CASSIGLAGPYNEQFF	TGCGCCAGCAGCATAGGACTAGCGGGACCGTACAATGAGCAGTTCTTC
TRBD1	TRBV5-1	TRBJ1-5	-	CASSTTGGQPQHF	TGCGCCAGCAGCACGACAGGGGGTCAGCCCCAGCATTTT
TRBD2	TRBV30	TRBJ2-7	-	CACTSGSSYEQYF	TGTGCCTGTACTAGCGGGAGCTCCTACGAGCAGTACTTC
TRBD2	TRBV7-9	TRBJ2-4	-	CASSAPGTMKNIQYF	TGTGCCAGCAGCGCCCCCGGGACTATGAAAAACATTCAGTACTTC
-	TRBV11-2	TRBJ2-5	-	CASSPPGETQYF	TGTGCCAGCAGCCCCCCGGGAGAGACCCAGTACTTC
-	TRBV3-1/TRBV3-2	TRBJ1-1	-	CASRGREEAFF	TGTGCCAGCAGGGGCCGGGAAGAAGCTTTCTTT